This is a list of T cell receptor beta chains from one sample in a study of blood T cell repertoires in COVID-19. Here immunoSEQ multiplex PCR was the method, and the copy in TCRdb shows in-frame clones only, minus some. The table has approximately 200,000 clones, more than 70% seen once; the top ten hold 8% to 10%. Sequencing input: PBMCs or T cells enriched from blood (not recorded which). The receptor source for this set is a woman in her thirties who had recovered from COVID-19. Each CDR3 is given with its conserved first and last residue.

V gene	J gene	CDR3 protein
TRBV3-1/TRBV3-2	TRBJ1-2	CASSQGTGRRDGYTF
TRBV5-1	TRBJ2-1	CASSSDASGSSNEQFF
TRBV4-1	TRBJ2-7	CASSQPLSGRAYEQYF
TRBV13	TRBJ1-1	CASSPEGFAKTEAFF
TRBV2	TRBJ1-6	CASSDPRTAYNSPLHF
TRBV6-5	TRBJ1-5	CASSLGQMSNQPQHF
TRBV13	TRBJ1-1	CASTRRGYNTEAFF
TRBV30	TRBJ2-3	CAWIGLAESTDTQYF
TRBV28	TRBJ2-7	CASSFNRDEQYF
TRBV30	TRBJ1-5	CAWDLGASNQPQHF
TRBV2	TRBJ1-5	CASRKGQGAIYSNQPQHF
TRBV27	TRBJ2-1	CASSPAGLAGRDNEQFF
TRBV24-1	TRBJ2-7	CATSAGQKGPTIKRTGSYEQYF
TRBV5-1	TRBJ2-7	CASSILPGTASLEQYF
TRBV5-1	TRBJ2-1	CASAPQGGEQFF
TRBV28	TRBJ1-5	CASSFPRDRPPWGNQPQHF
TRBV6-4	TRBJ2-2	CASTPEGGNGGELFF
TRBV11-1	TRBJ2-7	CASSLGRGTGHYEQYF
TRBV5-4	TRBJ2-7	CASSFDQDYEQYF
TRBV5-1	TRBJ2-5	CASSLVEGETQYF
TRBV30	TRBJ2-5	CAWSTGDGETQYF
TRBV5-6	TRBJ2-1	CASSLATSGSYNEQFF
TRBV6-5	TRBJ1-6	CASNRGQSNSPLHF
TRBV10-3	TRBJ1-3	CAIRENLPGNTIYF
TRBV6-5	TRBJ1-2	CASNEDREYRGYTF
TRBV18	TRBJ1-2	CASSPLAGDNYGYTF
TRBV30	TRBJ1-2	CAWSAGGNYGYTF
TRBV4-2	TRBJ2-2	CASSQQTSSLNTGELFF